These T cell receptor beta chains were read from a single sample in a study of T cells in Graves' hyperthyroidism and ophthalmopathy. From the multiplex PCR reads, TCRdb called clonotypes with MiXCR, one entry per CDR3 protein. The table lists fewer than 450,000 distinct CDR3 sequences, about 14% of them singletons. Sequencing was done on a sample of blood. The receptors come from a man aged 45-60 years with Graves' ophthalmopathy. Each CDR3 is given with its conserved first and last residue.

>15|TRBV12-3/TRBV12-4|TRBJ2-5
CASSIISGVKETQYF
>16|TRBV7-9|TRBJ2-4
CASSFLQVELENIQYF
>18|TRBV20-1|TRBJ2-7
CSASALGGGGPSSYEQYF
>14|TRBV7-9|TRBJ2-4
CASSFRQGENIQYF
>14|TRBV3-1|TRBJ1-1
CASSATGAGTEAFF
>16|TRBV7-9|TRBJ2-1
CASSRLILAGGGEQFF
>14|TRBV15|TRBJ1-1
CATSRNRVNTEAFF
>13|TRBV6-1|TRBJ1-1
CASSSIANTEAFF
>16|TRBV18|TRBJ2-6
CASSPPGVSGANVLTF
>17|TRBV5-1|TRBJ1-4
CASTPTTGGPGNEKLFF
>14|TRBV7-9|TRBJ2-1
CASSLALSGDEQFF
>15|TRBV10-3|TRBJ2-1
CAITRAGGQNNEQFF
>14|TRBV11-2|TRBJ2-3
CASSLESAPAAQYF
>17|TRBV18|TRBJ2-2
CASSPTRLAANTGELFF
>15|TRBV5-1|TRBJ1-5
CASRESGQGDQPQHF
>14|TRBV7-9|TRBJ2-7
CASGWVAGEEEQYF
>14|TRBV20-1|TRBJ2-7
CSAREGASDYEQYF
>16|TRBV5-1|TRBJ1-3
CASSIQGAVAGNTIYF
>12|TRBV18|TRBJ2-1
CASSSTYNEQFF
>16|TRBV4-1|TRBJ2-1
CASSQVNLVSYNEQFF
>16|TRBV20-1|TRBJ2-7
CSATNIKLAGVREQYF
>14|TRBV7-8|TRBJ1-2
CASSLRDREGGYTF
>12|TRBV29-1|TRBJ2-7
CSVDSDSYEQYF
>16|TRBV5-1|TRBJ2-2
CASSLRDSFPTGELFF